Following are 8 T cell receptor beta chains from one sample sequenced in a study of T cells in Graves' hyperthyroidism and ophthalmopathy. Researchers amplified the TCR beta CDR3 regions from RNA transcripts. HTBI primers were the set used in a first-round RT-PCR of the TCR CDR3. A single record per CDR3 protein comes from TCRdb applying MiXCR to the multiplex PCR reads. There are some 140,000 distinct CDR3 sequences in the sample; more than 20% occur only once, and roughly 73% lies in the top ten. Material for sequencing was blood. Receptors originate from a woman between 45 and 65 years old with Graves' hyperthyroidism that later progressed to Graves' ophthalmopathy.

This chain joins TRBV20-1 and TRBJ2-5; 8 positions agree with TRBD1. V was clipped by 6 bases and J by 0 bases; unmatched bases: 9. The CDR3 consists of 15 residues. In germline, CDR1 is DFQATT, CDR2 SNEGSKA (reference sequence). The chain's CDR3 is CSAPPDRGDQETQYF. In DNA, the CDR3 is TGCAGTGCACCTCCCGACAGGGGAGACCAAGAGACCCAGTACTTC.

In DNA form, the CDR3 reads TGTGCCAGCAGGAGACAGGGGGAAGGACAGCCCCAGCATTTT. Translation gives CASRRQGEGQPQHF. The J gene is TRBJ1-5, the V gene TRBV6-1, with TRBD1 matching 9 bases. CDR3 length: 14 residues. V shed 6 bases, J shed 7 bases, and the junction held 7 bases outside the gene matches. CDR1 and CDR2 (germline): MNHNS, SASEGT.

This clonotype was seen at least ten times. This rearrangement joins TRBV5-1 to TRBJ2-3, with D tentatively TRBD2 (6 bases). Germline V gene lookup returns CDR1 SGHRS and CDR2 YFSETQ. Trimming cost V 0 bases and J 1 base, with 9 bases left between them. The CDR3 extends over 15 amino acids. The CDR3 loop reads CASSLAGTGTDTQYF. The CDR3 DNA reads TGCGCCAGCAGCTTGGCCGGGACTGGCACAGATACGCAGTATTTT.

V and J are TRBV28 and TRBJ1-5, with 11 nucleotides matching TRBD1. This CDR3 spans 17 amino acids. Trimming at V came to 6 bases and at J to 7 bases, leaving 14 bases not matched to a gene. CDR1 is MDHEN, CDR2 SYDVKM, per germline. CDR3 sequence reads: CASSHLGTGGSRQPQHF. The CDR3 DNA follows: TGTGCCAGCAGCCACCTCGGGACAGGGGGAAGTCGGCAGCCCCAGCATTTT.

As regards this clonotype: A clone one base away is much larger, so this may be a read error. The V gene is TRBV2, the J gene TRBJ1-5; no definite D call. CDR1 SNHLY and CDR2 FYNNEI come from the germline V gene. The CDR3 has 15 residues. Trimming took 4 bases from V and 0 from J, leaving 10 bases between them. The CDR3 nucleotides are TGTGCCAGCAGTGGACCGGGCAGTAGCAATCAGCCCCAGCATTTT. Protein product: CASSGPGSSNQPQHF.

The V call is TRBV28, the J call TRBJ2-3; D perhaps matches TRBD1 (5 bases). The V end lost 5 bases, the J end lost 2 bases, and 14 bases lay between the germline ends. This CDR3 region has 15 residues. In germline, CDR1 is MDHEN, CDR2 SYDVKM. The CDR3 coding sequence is TGTGCCAGCAGTCCCCTTGTAGGGGACACAGATACGCAGTATTTT. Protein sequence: CASSPLVGDTDTQYF.

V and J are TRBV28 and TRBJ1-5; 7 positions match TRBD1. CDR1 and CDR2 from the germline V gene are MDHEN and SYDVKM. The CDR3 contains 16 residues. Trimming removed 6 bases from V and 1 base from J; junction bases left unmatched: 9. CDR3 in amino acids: CASSDPGTESNQPQHF. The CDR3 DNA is TGTGCCAGCAGCGACCCCGGGACAGAGAGCAATCAGCCCCAGCATTTT.

CDR3 protein: CASTAIGGPSPLHF. CDR3 bases: TGTGCCAGCACCGCGATTGGGGGGCCTTCACCCCTCCACTTT. V and J are TRBV12-3 or TRBV12-4 and TRBJ1-6, with D maybe TRBD1 (6 bases). This CDR3 comprises 14 residues. Trimming took 7 bases from V and 9 from J, leaving 16 bases between them.